Listed below are T cell receptor beta chains from one sample, sequenced in a study of identifying expanded T cells in peripheral blood. Assay: immunoSEQ multiplex PCR; the TCRdb copy retains only in-frame clones and omits some. The data contain over 85,000 clones, 88% of them singletons. Sample: blood. Receptors were obtained from a person aged 18 to 70 in good health. Both conserved end residues are part of each CDR3. D genes are given only for firm matches. A row's size may be missing; if present it is once, few, many or a size class.

TRBV4-2	TRBJ2-3	TRBD2	many	TGTGCCAGCAGCCAAGAGTTTGCTAGCGGGACCAGCACAGATACGCAGTATTTT	CASSQEFASGTSTDTQYF
TRBV5-1	TRBJ2-3	TRBD1	.	TGCGCCAGCAGCTTAGGGGGCGTATTACCAGATACGCAGTATTTT	CASSLGGVLPDTQYF
TRBV4-2	TRBJ2-7	.	.	TGTGCCAGCAGCCAAGATATTCGAGGGAACGAGCAGTACTTC	CASSQDIRGNEQYF
TRBV19	TRBJ1-2	.	.	TGTGCCAGTAGTCCAAAGGGCATGCTACCTAACTATGGCTACACCTTC	CASSPKGMLPNYGYTF
TRBV6-6	TRBJ2-2	.	.	TGTGCCAGCAGGGGGATGAACACCGGGGAGCTGTTTTTT	CASRGMNTGELFF
TRBV6-1	TRBJ2-7	.	.	TGTGCCAGCATCGACAATTTGAGCAGGGTATCCGAGCAGTACTTC	CASIDNLSRVSEQYF
TRBV7-2	TRBJ2-7	TRBD2	.	TGTGCCAGCAGCTTCACGGGAGGGTCCTACGAGCAGTACTTC	CASSFTGGSYEQYF
TRBV6-6	TRBJ1-3	.	.	TGTGCCAGCAGTTACGTCAGCAGCTCTGGAAACACCATATATTTT	CASSYVSSSGNTIYF
TRBV4-2	TRBJ1-1	.	once	TGTGCCAGCAGCCGGGGGGGAGGTTCGACTGAAGCTTTCTTT	CASSRGGGSTEAFF
TRBV27	TRBJ1-6	.	few	TGTGCCAGCAGTCCCGCCCCAGGGTCCCATTCACCCCTCCACTTT	CASSPAPGSHSPLHF
TRBV6-6	TRBJ1-3	.	.	TGTGCCAGCAGGAGGGGGTCTGGAAACACCATATATTTT	CASRRGSGNTIYF
TRBV7-9	TRBJ2-3	.	.	TGTGCCAGCAGCCAAGACAGCACAGATACGCAGTATTTT	CASSQDSTDTQYF
TRBV9	TRBJ2-7	.	once	TGTGCCAGCAGCCCCCCCGATAGTTACGAGCAGTACTTC	CASSPPDSYEQYF
TRBV6-4	TRBJ2-3	.	.	TGTGCCAGCAGTGCGGAGCAGTGGGCAGATACGCAGTATTTT	CASSAEQWADTQYF
TRBV30	TRBJ2-4	.	.	TGTGCCTGGAGCTTATCCGGGAACATTCAGTACTTC	CAWSLSGNIQYF
TRBV9	TRBJ1-4	.	.	TGTGCCAGCAGCGGAAGGGGCCTCCAAAATGAAAAACTGTTTTTT	CASSGRGLQNEKLFF
TRBV6-5	TRBJ2-7	.	.	TGTGCCAGCAGTTGGGGGACGGTCTCCTACGAGCAGTACTTC	CASSWGTVSYEQYF
TRBV5-4	TRBJ2-1	TRBD1	.	TGTGCCAGCAGCACCGGAGGACAGGGGTACAATGAGCAGTTCTTC	CASSTGGQGYNEQFF
TRBV18	TRBJ1-2	.	.	TGTGCCAGCTCACCAAGGGACGGACCTGCCTATGGCTACACCTTC	CASSPRDGPAYGYTF
TRBV7-9	TRBJ1-2	.	.	TGTGCCAGCAGCTTAGATGGGTCTTATGGCTACACCTTC	CASSLDGSYGYTF
TRBV4-3	TRBJ2-2	.	.	TGCGCCAGCAGCCAATACGGGGAGGTAACCGGGGAGCTGTTTTTT	CASSQYGEVTGELFF
TRBV4-2	TRBJ2-7	.	.	TGTGCCAGCAGCCAAGTCTCGTCGCGAGTATCCTACGAGCAGTACTTC	CASSQVSSRVSYEQYF
TRBV5-1	TRBJ1-3	TRBD1	.	TGCGCCAGCAGCTCCTCGACAGGGGGAAACACCATATATTTT	CASSSSTGGNTIYF
TRBV7-9	TRBJ2-2	TRBD1	.	TGTGCCAGCAGCAATCCGGGACAGGGGGCGCATGACACCGGGGAGCTGTTTTTT	CASSNPGQGAHDTGELFF
TRBV4-2	TRBJ2-2	.	.	TGTGCCAGCAGCCCAACGAACACCGGGGAGCTGTTTTTT	CASSPTNTGELFF
TRBV6-5	TRBJ1-2	.	.	TGTGCCAGCAGTCCTCGGGAGACAGGTGCCTATGGCTACACCTTC	CASSPRETGAYGYTF
TRBV9	TRBJ2-3	.	.	TGTGCCAGCAGCGTTGGGGTTAGCACAGATACGCAGTATTTT	CASSVGVSTDTQYF
TRBV2	TRBJ2-1	TRBD2	.	TGTGCCAGCAGAGGGAGGGGCGCCTACAATGAGCAGTTCTTC	CASRGRGAYNEQFF